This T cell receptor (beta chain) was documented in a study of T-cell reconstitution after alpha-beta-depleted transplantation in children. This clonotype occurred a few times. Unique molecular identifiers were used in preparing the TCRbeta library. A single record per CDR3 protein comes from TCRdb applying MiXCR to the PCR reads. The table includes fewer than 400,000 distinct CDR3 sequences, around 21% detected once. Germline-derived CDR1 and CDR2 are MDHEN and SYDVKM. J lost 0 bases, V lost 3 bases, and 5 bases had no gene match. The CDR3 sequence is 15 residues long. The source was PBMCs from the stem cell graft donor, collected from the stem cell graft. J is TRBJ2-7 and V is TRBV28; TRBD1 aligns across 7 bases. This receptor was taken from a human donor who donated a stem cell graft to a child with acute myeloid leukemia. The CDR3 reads CASSLTGLLSYEQYF. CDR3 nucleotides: TGTGCCAGCAGTTTGACAGGGTTACTCTCCTACGAGCAGTACTTC.